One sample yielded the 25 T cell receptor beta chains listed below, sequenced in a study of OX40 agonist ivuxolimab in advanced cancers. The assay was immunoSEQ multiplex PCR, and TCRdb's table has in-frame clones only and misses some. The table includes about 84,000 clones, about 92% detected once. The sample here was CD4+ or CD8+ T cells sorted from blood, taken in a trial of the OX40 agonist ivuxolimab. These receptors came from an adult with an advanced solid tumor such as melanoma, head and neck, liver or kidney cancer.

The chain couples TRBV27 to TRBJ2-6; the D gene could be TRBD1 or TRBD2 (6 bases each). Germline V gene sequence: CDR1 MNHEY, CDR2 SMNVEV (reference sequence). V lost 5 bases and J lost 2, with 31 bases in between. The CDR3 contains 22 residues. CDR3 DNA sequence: TGTGCCAGCAGTCCCTTATACCCCACCTTTACCGGGGGCAAGACTGGGGCCAACGTCCTGACTTTC. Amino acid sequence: CASSPLYPTFTGGKTGANVLTF. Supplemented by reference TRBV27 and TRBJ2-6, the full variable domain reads EAQVTQNPRYLITVTGKKLTVTCSQNMNHEYMSWYRQDPGLGLRQIYYSMNVEVTDKGDVPEGYKVSRKEKRNFPLILESPSPNQTSLYFCASSPLYPTFTGGKTGANVLTFGAGSRLTVL.

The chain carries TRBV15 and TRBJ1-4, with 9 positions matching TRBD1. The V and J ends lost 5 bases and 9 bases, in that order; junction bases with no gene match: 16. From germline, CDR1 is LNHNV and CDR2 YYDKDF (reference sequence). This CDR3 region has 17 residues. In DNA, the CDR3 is TGTGCCACCAGCCGGAGGGGATTTGGACAGGGGAAGAAAAAACTGTTTTTT. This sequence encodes CATSRRGFGQGKKKLFF. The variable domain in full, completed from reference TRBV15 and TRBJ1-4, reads DAMVIQNPRYQVTQFGKPVTLSCSQTLNHNVMYWYQQKSSQAPKLLFHYYDKDFNNEADTPDNFQSRRPNTSFCFLDIRSPGLGDTAMYLCATSRRGFGQGKKKLFFGSGTQLSVL.

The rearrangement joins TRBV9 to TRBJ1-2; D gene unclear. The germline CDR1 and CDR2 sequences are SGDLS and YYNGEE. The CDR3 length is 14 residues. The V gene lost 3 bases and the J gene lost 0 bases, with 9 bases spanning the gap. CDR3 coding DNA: TGTGCCAGCAGCGGACCCGTCCCTAACTATGGCTACACCTTC. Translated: CASSGPVPNYGYTF.

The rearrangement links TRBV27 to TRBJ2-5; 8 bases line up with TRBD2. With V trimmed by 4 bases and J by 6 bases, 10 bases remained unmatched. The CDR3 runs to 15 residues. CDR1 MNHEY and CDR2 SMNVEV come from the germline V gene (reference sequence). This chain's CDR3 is CASSSLSGSRKTQYF. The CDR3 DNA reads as TGTGCCAGCAGTTCGCTGAGCGGGAGTAGGAAGACCCAGTACTTC.

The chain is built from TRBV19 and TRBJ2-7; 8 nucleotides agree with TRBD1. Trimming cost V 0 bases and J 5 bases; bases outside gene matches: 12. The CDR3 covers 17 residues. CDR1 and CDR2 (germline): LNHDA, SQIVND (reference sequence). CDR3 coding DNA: TGTGCCAGTAGTATAGATTTCAACAGGGGGGCAGGAGACGAGCAGTACTTC. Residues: CASSIDFNRGAGDEQYF.

The CDR3 DNA sequence: TGTGCCAGCAGTACCGGGACAACGAACACTGAAGCTTTCTTT. Translated, it gives CASSTGTTNTEAFF. The J gene is TRBJ1-1, the V gene TRBV7-8; D possibly corresponds to TRBD1 (6 bases). The V and J ends lost 6 bases and 1 base respectively, with 12 bases between them. CDR1 and CDR2 (germline): SGHVS, FQNEAQ. CDR3 size: 14 residues.

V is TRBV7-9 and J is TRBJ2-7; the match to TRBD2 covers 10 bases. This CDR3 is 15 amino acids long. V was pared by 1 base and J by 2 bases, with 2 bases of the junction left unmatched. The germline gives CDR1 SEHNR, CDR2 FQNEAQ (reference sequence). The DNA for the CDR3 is TGTGCCAGCAGCTTAGTCAGCGGGAGGGCCTACGAGCAGTACTTC. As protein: CASSLVSGRAYEQYF.

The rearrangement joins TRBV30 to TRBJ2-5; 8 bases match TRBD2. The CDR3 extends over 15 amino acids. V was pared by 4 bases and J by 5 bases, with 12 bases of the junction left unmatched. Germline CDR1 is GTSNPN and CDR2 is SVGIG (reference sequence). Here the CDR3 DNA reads TGTGCCTGGACAGGACTAGCCGGAGGGCGGGAGACCCAGTACTTC. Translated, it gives CAWTGLAGGRETQYF.

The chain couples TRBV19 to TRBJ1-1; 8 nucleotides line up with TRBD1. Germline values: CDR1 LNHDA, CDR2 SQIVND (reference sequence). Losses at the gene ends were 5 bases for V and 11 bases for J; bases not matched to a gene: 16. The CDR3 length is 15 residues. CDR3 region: CASSPEDRVVFQAFF. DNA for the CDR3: TGTGCCAGTAGTCCAGAGGACAGGGTCGTTTTTCAGGCTTTCTTT.

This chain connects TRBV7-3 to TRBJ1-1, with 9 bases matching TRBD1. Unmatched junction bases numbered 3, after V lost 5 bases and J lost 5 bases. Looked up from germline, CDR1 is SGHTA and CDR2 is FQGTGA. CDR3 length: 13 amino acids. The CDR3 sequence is CASSRDRATEAFF. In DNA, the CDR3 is TGTGCCAGCAGCCGGGACAGGGCTACTGAAGCTTTCTTT.

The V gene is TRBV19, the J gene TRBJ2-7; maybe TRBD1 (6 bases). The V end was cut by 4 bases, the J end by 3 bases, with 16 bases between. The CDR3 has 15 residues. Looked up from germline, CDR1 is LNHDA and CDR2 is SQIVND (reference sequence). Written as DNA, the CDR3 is TGTGCCAGTAGTACCGTGGACAGTGCTTTCTACGAGCAGTACTTC. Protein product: CASSTVDSAFYEQYF.

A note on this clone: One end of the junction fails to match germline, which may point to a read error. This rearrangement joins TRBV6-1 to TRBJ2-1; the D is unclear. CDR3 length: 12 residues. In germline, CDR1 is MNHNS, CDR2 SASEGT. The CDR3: CASSESIPNLLF. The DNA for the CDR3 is TGTGCCAGCAGTGAATCAATCCCTAATCTTCTCTTC.

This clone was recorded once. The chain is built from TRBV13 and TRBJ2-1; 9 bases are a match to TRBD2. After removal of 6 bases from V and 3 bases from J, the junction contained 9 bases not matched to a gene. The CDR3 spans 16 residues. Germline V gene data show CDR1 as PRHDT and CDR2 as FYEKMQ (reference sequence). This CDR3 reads CASSPRLAVLYNEQFF. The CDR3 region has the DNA TGTGCCAGCAGTCCACGACTAGCGGTCCTCTACAATGAGCAGTTCTTC.

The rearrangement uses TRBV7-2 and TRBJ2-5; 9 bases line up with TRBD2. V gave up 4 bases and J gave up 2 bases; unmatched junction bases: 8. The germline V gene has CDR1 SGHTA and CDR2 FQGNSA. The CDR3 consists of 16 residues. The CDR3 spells CASSSSSGKAQETQYF. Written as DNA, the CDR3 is TGTGCCAGCAGCTCCTCTAGCGGGAAGGCGCAAGAGACCCAGTACTTC.

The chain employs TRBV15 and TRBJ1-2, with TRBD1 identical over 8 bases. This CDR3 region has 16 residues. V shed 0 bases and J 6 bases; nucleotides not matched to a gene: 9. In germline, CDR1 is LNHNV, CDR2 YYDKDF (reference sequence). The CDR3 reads CATSRDWIDRGDGYTF. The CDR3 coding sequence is TGTGCCACCAGCAGAGATTGGATAGACAGGGGTGATGGCTACACCTTC.

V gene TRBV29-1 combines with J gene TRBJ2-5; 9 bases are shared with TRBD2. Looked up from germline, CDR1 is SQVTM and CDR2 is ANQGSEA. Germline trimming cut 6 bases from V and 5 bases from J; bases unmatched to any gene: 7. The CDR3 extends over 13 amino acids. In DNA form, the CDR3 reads TGCAGCGTCCTCGGGGCGGGAGGGGAGACCCAGTACTTC. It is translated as CSVLGAGGETQYF. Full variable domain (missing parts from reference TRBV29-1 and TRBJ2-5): SAVISQKPSRDICQRGTSLTIQCQVDSQVTMMFWYRQQPGQSLTLIATANQGSEATYESGFVIDKFPISRPNLTFSTLTVSNMSPEDSSIYLCSVLGAGGETQYFGPGTRLLVL.

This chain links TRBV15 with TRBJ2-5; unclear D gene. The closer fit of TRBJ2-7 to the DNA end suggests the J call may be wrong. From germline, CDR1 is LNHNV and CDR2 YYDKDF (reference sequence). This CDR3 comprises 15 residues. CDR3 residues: CATSRERTSSYEQYF. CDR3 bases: TGTGCCACCAGCAGAGAACGGACCAGCTCCTACGAGCAGTACTTC.

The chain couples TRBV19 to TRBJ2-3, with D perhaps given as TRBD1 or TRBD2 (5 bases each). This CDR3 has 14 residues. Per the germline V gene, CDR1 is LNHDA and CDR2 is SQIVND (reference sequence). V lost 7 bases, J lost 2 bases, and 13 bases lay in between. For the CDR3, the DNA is TGTGCCAGTATGGACGGGGCGAACACAGATACGCAGTATTTT. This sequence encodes CASMDGANTDTQYF.

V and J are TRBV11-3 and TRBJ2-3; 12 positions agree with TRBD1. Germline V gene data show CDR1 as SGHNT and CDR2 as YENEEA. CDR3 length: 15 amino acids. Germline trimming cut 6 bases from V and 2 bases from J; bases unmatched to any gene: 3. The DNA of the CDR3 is TGTGCCAGCAGTGGGACAGGGGGCGCCACAGATACGCAGTATTTT. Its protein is CASSGTGGATDTQYF.

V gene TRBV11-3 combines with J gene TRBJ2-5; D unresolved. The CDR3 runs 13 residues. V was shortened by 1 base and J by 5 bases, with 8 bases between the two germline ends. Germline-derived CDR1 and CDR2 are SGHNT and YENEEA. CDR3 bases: TGTGCCAGCAGCTTAGCTTATAGGGAGACCCAGTACTTC. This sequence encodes CASSLAYRETQYF.

The CDR3 DNA follows: TGTGCCAGCAGAGGGACAGGGGTTAGCAATCAGCCCCAGCATTTT. Translated: CASRGTGVSNQPQHF. The chain uses TRBV6-1 and TRBJ1-5; TRBD1 matches 10 bases. Germline V lookup: CDR1 MNHNS, CDR2 SASEGT. The CDR3 spans 15 residues. The junction had 2 bases not matched to a gene; V was cut back by 6 bases and J by 0 bases.

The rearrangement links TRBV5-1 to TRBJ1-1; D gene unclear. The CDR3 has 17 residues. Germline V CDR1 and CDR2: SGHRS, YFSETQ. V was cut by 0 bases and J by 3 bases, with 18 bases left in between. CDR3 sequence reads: CASSLVGGGVRDTEAFF. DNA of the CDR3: TGCGCCAGCAGCTTGGTAGGAGGTGGGGTAAGGGACACTGAAGCTTTCTTT.

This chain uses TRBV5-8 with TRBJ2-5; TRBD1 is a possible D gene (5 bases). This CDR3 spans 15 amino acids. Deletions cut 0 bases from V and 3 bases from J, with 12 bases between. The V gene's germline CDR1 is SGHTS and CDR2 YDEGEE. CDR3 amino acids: CASSLGQLEKETQYF. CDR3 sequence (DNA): TGTGCCAGCAGCTTGGGACAGTTAGAGAAAGAGACCCAGTACTTC.

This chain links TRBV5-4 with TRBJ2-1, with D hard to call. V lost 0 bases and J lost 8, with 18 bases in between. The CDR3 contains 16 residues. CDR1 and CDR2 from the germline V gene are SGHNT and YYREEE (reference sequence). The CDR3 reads CASSLDSWALPHEQFF. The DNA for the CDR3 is TGTGCCAGCAGCTTGGATTCGTGGGCCCTCCCCCATGAGCAGTTCTTC.

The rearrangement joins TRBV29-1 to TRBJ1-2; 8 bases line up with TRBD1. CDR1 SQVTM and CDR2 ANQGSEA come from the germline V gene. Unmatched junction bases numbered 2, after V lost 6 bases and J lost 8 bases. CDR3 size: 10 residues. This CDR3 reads CSVTGEGYTF. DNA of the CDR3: TGCAGCGTGACAGGGGAAGGCTACACCTTC.